Listed here are 11 T cell receptor beta chains from one sample, sequenced in a study of cytomegalovirus exposure and HLA in healthy donors. Produced via immunoSEQ multiplex PCR; TCRdb's table is partial and in-frame only. The sample records 100,000 to 150,000 clones, around 86% being singletons. Sequencing was performed on PBMCs. The receptors come from a woman aged 18 to 35 in good health and CMV-seronegative.

The genes are TRBV5-1 and TRBJ2-7; TRBD1 agrees at 11 bases. CDR1 is SGHRS, CDR2 YFSETQ, per germline. This CDR3 has 14 amino acids. V trimming: 4 bases; J trimming: 5 bases; junction bases outside the gene matches: 5. CDR3 in DNA: TGCGCCAGCAGCCAATGGGACAGGGGGAACGAGCAGTACTTC. This sequence encodes CASSQWDRGNEQYF. The variable domain in full, completed from reference TRBV5-1 and TRBJ2-7, reads KAGVTQTPRYLIKTRGQQVTLSCSPISGHRSVSWYQQTPGQGLQFLFEYFSETQRNKGNFPGRFSGRQFSNSRSEMNVSTLELGDSALYLCASSQWDRGNEQYFGPGTRLTVT.

The rearrangement joins TRBV28 to TRBJ1-1; a possible D gene is TRBD1 (6 bases). This CDR3 spans 15 amino acids. V lost 5 bases to trimming and J lost 5 bases, with 18 bases between them. Germline values: CDR1 MDHEN, CDR2 SYDVKM. In DNA, the CDR3 is TGTGCCAGCAGTGACCCTGGACAGTATGGGACTGAAGCTTTCTTT. It encodes CASSDPGQYGTEAFF.

The table lists this clone with a count of one. This rearrangement joins TRBV7-9 to TRBJ2-3, with a weak D call TRBD2 (5 bases). Germline CDR1 reads SEHNR; CDR2 reads FQNEAQ (reference sequence). The V end was cut by 2 bases, the J end by 1 base, with 13 bases between. The CDR3 length is 16 residues. The CDR3 here is CASSLYVGAGTDTQYF. CDR3 DNA: TGTGCCAGCAGCTTATACGTGGGAGCGGGCACAGATACGCAGTATTTT.

The V gene is TRBV5-1, the J gene TRBJ2-7; 9 bases align to TRBD2. The germline V gene has CDR1 SGHRS and CDR2 YFSETQ. The ends lost 4 bases at V and 4 bases at J; junction bases unmatched: 9. This CDR3 spans 15 amino acids. The CDR3 loop is CASSRLAGVQYEQYF. The CDR3 coding sequence is TGCGCCAGCAGCCGATTAGCGGGAGTTCAATACGAGCAGTACTTC.

This sequence joins TRBV2 and TRBJ2-7; 13 nucleotides agree with TRBD2. This CDR3 has 16 amino acids. CDR1 is SNHLY, CDR2 FYNNEI, per germline. The trim removed 4 bases at V and 0 bases at J, leaving 3 bases unmatched. The CDR3 coding sequence is TGTGCCAGCAGTGGGGGACTAGCGGGGACCTCCTACGAGCAGTACTTC. Residues: CASSGGLAGTSYEQYF.

This clone was seen a handful of times. V gene TRBV7-2 combines with J gene TRBJ2-7; no clear D. Germline V gene lookup returns CDR1 SGHTA and CDR2 FQGNSA. V gave up 3 bases and J gave up 7 bases, with 10 bases separating them. The CDR3 totals 12 residues. CDR3 nucleotide sequence: TGTGCCAGCAGCTTCGCCTTTCGGGAGCAGTACTTC. It is translated as CASSFAFREQYF.

In this sample, this clone turned up once. The chain links TRBV10-3 to TRBJ2-5, with TRBD1 matching 10 bases. V lost 11 bases and J lost 5; bases outside the gene matches: 5. The CDR3 runs 12 residues. Germline V gene sequence: CDR1 ENHRY, CDR2 SYGVKD. CDR3 sequence: CASTGGSETQYF. The CDR3 DNA sequence: TGTGCCTCGACAGGGGGCTCGGAGACCCAGTACTTC.

The chain couples TRBV2 to TRBJ2-7, with D possibly being TRBD1 (5 bases). This CDR3 has 13 residues. The V and J ends lost 3 bases and 5 bases respectively, with 11 bases between them. Germline CDR1 reads SNHLY; CDR2 reads FYNNEI. The CDR3 is CASSDARVHEQYF. The CDR3, as DNA: TGTGCCAGCAGTGACGCCAGGGTACACGAGCAGTACTTC.

The chain employs TRBV5-1 and TRBJ2-2; 12 bases line up with TRBD2. Trimming took 4 bases from V and 3 from J; bases not matched to a gene: 4. This CDR3 contains 16 residues. Germline lookup yields CDR1 SGHRS and CDR2 YFSETQ. CDR3 region: CASSPPSGRDTGELFF. Here the CDR3 DNA reads TGCGCCAGCAGCCCCCCTAGCGGGAGGGACACCGGGGAGCTGTTTTTT.

In this sample, this clone turned up a few times. The chain is built from TRBV21-1 and TRBJ2-7; the table's D call of TRBD2 was not tested on the DNA. TRBV21-1 is a pseudogene. The CDR3 covers 12 residues. The CDR3 bases are TGTGCCAGCAGCATTCGGAGCTACGAGCAGTACTTC. This encodes CASSIRSYEQYF.

The chain couples TRBV14 to TRBJ2-2; the match to TRBD1 covers 7 bases. This CDR3 has 16 residues. The germline V gene has CDR1 SGHDN and CDR2 FVKESK. J gave up 5 bases and V 1 base, and 7 bases lay outside the gene matches. CDR3 protein: CASSQGLGTDTGELFF. The CDR3 DNA reads TGTGCCAGCAGCCAAGGACTCGGGACAGATACCGGGGAGCTGTTTTTT.